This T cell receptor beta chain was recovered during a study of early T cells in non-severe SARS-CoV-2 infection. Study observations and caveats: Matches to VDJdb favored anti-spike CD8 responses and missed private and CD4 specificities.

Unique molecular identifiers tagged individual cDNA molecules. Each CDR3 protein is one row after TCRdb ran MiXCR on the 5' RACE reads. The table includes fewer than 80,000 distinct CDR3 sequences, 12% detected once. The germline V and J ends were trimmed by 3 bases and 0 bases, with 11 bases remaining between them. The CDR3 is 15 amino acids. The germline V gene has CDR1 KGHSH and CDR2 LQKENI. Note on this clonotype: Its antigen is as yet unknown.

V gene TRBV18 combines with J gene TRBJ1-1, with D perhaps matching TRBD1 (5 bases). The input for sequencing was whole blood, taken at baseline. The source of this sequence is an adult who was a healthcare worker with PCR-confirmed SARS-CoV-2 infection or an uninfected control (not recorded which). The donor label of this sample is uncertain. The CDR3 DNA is TGTGCCAGCTCACCGTCGACAGACATGAACACTGAAGCTTTCTTT. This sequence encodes CASSPSTDMNTEAFF. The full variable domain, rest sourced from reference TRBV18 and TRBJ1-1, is NAGVMQNPRHLVRRRGQEARLRCSPMKGHSHVYWYRQLPEEGLKFMVYLQKENIIDESGMPKERFSAEFPKEGPSILRIQQVVRGDSAAYFCASSPSTDMNTEAFFGQGTRLTVV.